This T cell receptor (beta chain) was documented in a study of graft-versus-host responses after intestinal transplantation. The CDR3 sequence is 16 residues long. The V gene's germline CDR1 is WSHSY and CDR2 SAAADI. Trimming took 6 bases from V and 0 from J, leaving 12 bases between them. Profiled with immunoSEQ multiplex PCR; TCRdb holds only in-frame clones, not every one. The table records approximately 89,000 clones, approximately 90% of them present only once. Material: PBMCs, obtained approximately 420 days after intestinal transplant. The sequence was obtained from a human patient who received an intestinal transplant, so some T cells may come from the graft donor. This sequence joins TRBV10-2 and TRBJ1-6; D gene ambiguous. DNA for the CDR3: TGCGCCAGCAGCGAAATGGGAAGCTCCTATAATTCACCCCTCCACTTT. It is translated as CASSEMGSSYNSPLHF.